This T cell receptor (beta chain) was obtained from a study of cytomegalovirus exposure and HLA in healthy donors. The primer mix had 60 Vbeta and 13 Jbeta primers. In the authors' workflow: Later, an analysis found around 80 million unique TCR beta chains, and about 9.9 million of these were shared. Data came from immunoSEQ multiplex PCR; TCRdb stores just in-frame clones and leaves some out. V, J and clone size are taken as reported in that table, and D and trimming were inferred from the DNA itself. This table holds about 140,000 clones, approximately 80% found once. Study results and limitations: Among TCR beta chains of equal frequency, HLA-associated ones were more clonally expanded in a later analysis. In the analysis, some V segments, TRBV6-2 and TRBV6-3 included, were excluded as indistinguishable.

V was clipped by 5 bases and J by 7 bases, with 9 bases between them. There are 11 residues in the CDR3. Germline loops: CDR1 DFQATT, CDR2 SNEGSKA (reference sequence). For this clone: The antigen is undetermined.

The sequence was collected from a man between 25 and 39 years old in good health and CMV-seronegative. This sequence joins TRBV20-1 and TRBJ2-1; perhaps TRBD2 as D (5 bases). Sequencing used PBMCs. The DNA of the CDR3 is TGCAGTGCTCACTCGGGAAATGAGCAGTTCTTC. It is translated as CSAHSGNEQFF.